This T cell receptor (beta chain) came from a study of blood T cell repertoires in COVID-19. At the level of the study: Sources were T cells, B-cell-depleted T cells, or PBMCs; the material itself was cDNA or gDNA.

This CDR3 comprises 14 residues. The J segment lost 7 bases and the V segment lost 6 bases, leaving 6 bases of the junction unmatched. Germline assignment: CDR1 MNHEY and CDR2 SVGAGI. Per the study methods: It was from reference gene primer amplification that nucleated cell counts were estimated. Produced via immunoSEQ multiplex PCR; TCRdb's table is partial and in-frame only. The V and J calls and clone size were taken over from that table, and D and trimming were inferred from the DNA. The data contain around 250,000 clones, roughly 80% of them singletons. The rearrangement joins TRBV6-5 to TRBJ2-3; 11 bases are a match to TRBD2. This receptor was taken from a woman aged 18-29 years with acute or convalescent COVID-19. Material for sequencing was peripheral blood. DNA for the CDR3: TGTGCCAGCAGCCCCGGGACTAGCGGAAATACGCAGTATTTT. It codes for CASSPGTSGNTQYF.